The rows below give T cell receptor beta chains drawn from one sample of a study of T cell responses to AZD1222 COVID-19 vaccine. Using immunoSEQ multiplex PCR, the repertoire was profiled, and TCRdb retains in-frame clones only, with some absent. The data contain approximately 140,000 clones, 92% of them seen just once; the ten biggest clones take up approximately 3.4%. The sample consisted of peripheral blood, taken 28 days after the second AZD1222 dose. All receptors come from an adult who received the AZD1222 COVID-19 vaccine. CDR3s include the opening cysteine and the closing phenylalanine or tryptophan. D genes are given only for firm matches. Expanded clones get a size class; other rows say once, few or many, or leave the size out.

CDR3nt: TGTGCCAGCTCATCAGGGGGTAGCTCACCCCTCCACTTT
CDR3aa: CASSSGGSSPLHF
j_gene: TRBJ1-6
abundance: .
d_gene: TRBD1
v_gene: TRBV18

CDR3nt: TGTGCCAGCAGCTTAGAGGGTACGGGGATCGCAGATACGCAGTATTTT
CDR3aa: CASSLEGTGIADTQYF
j_gene: TRBJ2-3
abundance: .
d_gene: .
v_gene: TRBV11-3

CDR3nt: TGTGCCAGCAGTGAACGGGGGACAGGGGGAACCTACGAGCAGTACTTC
CDR3aa: CASSERGTGGTYEQYF
j_gene: TRBJ2-7
abundance: .
d_gene: TRBD1
v_gene: TRBV6-1

CDR3nt: TGTGCCAGCAGTTACCGGACAGTAGTCTCTGGGGCCAACGTCCTGACTTTC
CDR3aa: CASSYRTVVSGANVLTF
j_gene: TRBJ2-6
abundance: .
d_gene: .
v_gene: TRBV6-2/TRBV6-3

CDR3nt: TGTGCCAGCAGACGACAGAGCAATCAGCCCCAGCATTTT
CDR3aa: CASRRQSNQPQHF
j_gene: TRBJ1-5
abundance: .
d_gene: .
v_gene: TRBV2

CDR3nt: TGCGCCAGCCGGCTAGCGGGGGACAATGAGCAGTTCTTC
CDR3aa: CASRLAGDNEQFF
j_gene: TRBJ2-1
abundance: .
d_gene: TRBD2
v_gene: TRBV10-2

CDR3nt: TGTGCCAGCAGCTTGGTACCGGTGGGCACTGAAGCTTTCTTT
CDR3aa: CASSLVPVGTEAFF
j_gene: TRBJ1-1
abundance: .
d_gene: .
v_gene: TRBV5-6

CDR3nt: TGTGCCAGCAGCTTGGGAGGGCGACAGGGTGCGGATTTT
CDR3aa: CASSLGGRQGADF
j_gene: TRBJ1-3
abundance: .
d_gene: TRBD1
v_gene: TRBV5-5

CDR3nt: TGCGCCAGCAGCCAAGTGGGGGGGACTAGCGGGAGGAAGCAGTACTTC
CDR3aa: CASSQVGGTSGRKQYF
j_gene: TRBJ2-7
abundance: .
d_gene: TRBD2
v_gene: TRBV4-3

CDR3nt: TGTGCCAGCTCACGGGACAGGTCTGGCTACACCTTC
CDR3aa: CASSRDRSGYTF
j_gene: TRBJ1-2
abundance: .
d_gene: TRBD1
v_gene: TRBV18

CDR3nt: TGTGCCAGCAGCTTGGACCCTACTAGCGGGTCCTACAATGAGCAGTTCTTC
CDR3aa: CASSLDPTSGSYNEQFF
j_gene: TRBJ2-1
abundance: once
d_gene: TRBD2
v_gene: TRBV7-2

CDR3nt: TGTGCCAGCAGTTCCACAGGGAGGAGTGGCTACACCTTC
CDR3aa: CASSSTGRSGYTF
j_gene: TRBJ1-2
abundance: once
d_gene: .
v_gene: TRBV6-5

CDR3nt: TGTGCCAGCAGTGCGGACAGGGTCGGTAATTCACCCCTCCACTTT
CDR3aa: CASSADRVGNSPLHF
j_gene: TRBJ1-6
abundance: .
d_gene: TRBD1
v_gene: TRBV2

CDR3nt: TGTGCCACCAGCAGAGGGAAGGCTGAAGCTTTCTTT
CDR3aa: CATSRGKAEAFF
j_gene: TRBJ1-1
abundance: once
d_gene: .
v_gene: TRBV15

CDR3nt: TGTGCCTGGAGCCCAGGGACAGGGACTATTACGCAGTATTTT
CDR3aa: CAWSPGTGTITQYF
j_gene: TRBJ2-3
abundance: .
d_gene: TRBD1
v_gene: TRBV30

CDR3nt: TGTGCCTGGAGTGTAGAAGGTTACGAGCAGTACTTC
CDR3aa: CAWSVEGYEQYF
j_gene: TRBJ2-7
abundance: .
d_gene: .
v_gene: TRBV30

CDR3nt: TGTGCCATCAGTGAGTTTCCTCAGGGGAACACTGAAGCTTTCTTT
CDR3aa: CAISEFPQGNTEAFF
j_gene: TRBJ1-1
abundance: .
d_gene: .
v_gene: TRBV10-3

CDR3nt: TGTGCCAGCAGGTCCAGGGCGATGAACACTGAAGCTTTCTTT
CDR3aa: CASRSRAMNTEAFF
j_gene: TRBJ1-1
abundance: .
d_gene: .
v_gene: TRBV27

CDR3nt: TGTGCCAGCAGCGCATCCAAGGCAGACCTTAATGAAAAACTGTTTTTT
CDR3aa: CASSASKADLNEKLFF
j_gene: TRBJ1-4
abundance: once
d_gene: .
v_gene: TRBV9

CDR3nt: TGTGCCAGTAACACAGACGGGCGCTCCTACAATGAGCAGTTCTTC
CDR3aa: CASNTDGRSYNEQFF
j_gene: TRBJ2-1
abundance: .
d_gene: .
v_gene: TRBV19

CDR3nt: TGTGCCACCAGTGACCCTAAGACTAGCGGGTCCCCCTACGAGCAGTACTTC
CDR3aa: CATSDPKTSGSPYEQYF
j_gene: TRBJ2-7
abundance: once
d_gene: TRBD2
v_gene: TRBV24-1

CDR3nt: TGTGCCAGCAGTACCCTAGCGCTGAGCTCCTACGAGCAGTACTTC
CDR3aa: CASSTLALSSYEQYF
j_gene: TRBJ2-7
abundance: .
d_gene: .
v_gene: TRBV6-2/TRBV6-3

CDR3nt: TGTGCCAGCAGCATTAGCGGGCAAGAGACCCAGTACTTC
CDR3aa: CASSISGQETQYF
j_gene: TRBJ2-5
abundance: .
d_gene: TRBD2
v_gene: TRBV3-1/TRBV3-2

CDR3nt: TGTGCCACCAGCAGAGGCCGGGGGAGCAATCAGCCCCAGCATTTT
CDR3aa: CATSRGRGSNQPQHF
j_gene: TRBJ1-5
abundance: .
d_gene: .
v_gene: TRBV15

CDR3nt: TGTGCCAGCAGTTCCAGGTATAGCAATCAGCCCCAGCATTTT
CDR3aa: CASSSRYSNQPQHF
j_gene: TRBJ1-5
abundance: .
d_gene: .
v_gene: TRBV28

CDR3nt: TGTGCCACCAGTGACCCAGGGACCTACGAGCAGTACTTC
CDR3aa: CATSDPGTYEQYF
j_gene: TRBJ2-7
abundance: once
d_gene: .
v_gene: TRBV24-1

CDR3nt: TGTGCTAGCAGCTCTTCGGCACTAGCAGGGAATGAGCAGTTCTTC
CDR3aa: CASSSSALAGNEQFF
j_gene: TRBJ2-1
abundance: .
d_gene: .
v_gene: TRBV7-7

CDR3nt: TGTGCCAGCAGCTTGGCCGGGCCTGGGCAGCCCCAGCATTTT
CDR3aa: CASSLAGPGQPQHF
j_gene: TRBJ1-5
abundance: .
d_gene: .
v_gene: TRBV5-6

CDR3nt: TGTGCCATCAGTGAAAGAACTGGACTAGCGGGAGGGGAGCAGTACTTC
CDR3aa: CAISERTGLAGGEQYF
j_gene: TRBJ2-7
abundance: once
d_gene: TRBD2
v_gene: TRBV10-3

CDR3nt: TGCGCCAGCAGCCGTAAAGGGGTCGACAGGGGAGGAGCAGATACGCAGTATTTT
CDR3aa: CASSRKGVDRGGADTQYF
j_gene: TRBJ2-3
abundance: .
d_gene: TRBD1
v_gene: TRBV4-1

CDR3nt: TGTGCCAGCCTGCTCCGGGAGAACTACGAGCAGTACTTC
CDR3aa: CASLLRENYEQYF
j_gene: TRBJ2-7
abundance: .
d_gene: .
v_gene: TRBV6-5

CDR3nt: TGCGCCAGCAACCCAGGGAGTGGTATTGAAGCTTTCTTT
CDR3aa: CASNPGSGIEAFF
j_gene: TRBJ1-1
abundance: .
d_gene: .
v_gene: TRBV5-1

CDR3nt: TGTGCCAGCAGTTTATTTTCCGGTGGCAGGTTCCAAGAGACCCAGTACTTC
CDR3aa: CASSLFSGGRFQETQYF
j_gene: TRBJ2-5
abundance: .
d_gene: .
v_gene: TRBV28

CDR3nt: TGTGCCAGCAGCAAGTTCAATGATCGCGAGCAGTACTTC
CDR3aa: CASSKFNDREQYF
j_gene: TRBJ2-7
abundance: once
d_gene: .
v_gene: TRBV21-1

CDR3nt: TGTGCCACCAGCAGCCCCCCCGACAGGTGGAATGGCTACACCTTC
CDR3aa: CATSSPPDRWNGYTF
j_gene: TRBJ1-2
abundance: .
d_gene: .
v_gene: TRBV15

CDR3nt: TGTGCCAGCTCACCACAATCCAGTCCAAGACTAGCGGGAGTCGGCACAGATACGCAGTATTTT
CDR3aa: CASSPQSSPRLAGVGTDTQYF
j_gene: TRBJ2-3
abundance: .
d_gene: TRBD2
v_gene: TRBV18

CDR3nt: TGCGCCATCTTAGCGGTGGGGTTTTCGAACATTCAGTACTTC
CDR3aa: CAILAVGFSNIQYF
j_gene: TRBJ2-4
abundance: once
d_gene: .
v_gene: TRBV10-1

CDR3nt: TGTGCCAGCAGTTTGGCAGGGGGGTACAATGAGCAGTTCTTC
CDR3aa: CASSLAGGYNEQFF
j_gene: TRBJ2-1
abundance: .
d_gene: .
v_gene: TRBV27

CDR3nt: TGTGCCAGCAGTTCCCGGGCTAGCGGGAGGAACTACAATGAGCAGTTCTTC
CDR3aa: CASSSRASGRNYNEQFF
j_gene: TRBJ2-1
abundance: .
d_gene: TRBD2
v_gene: TRBV27

CDR3nt: TGTGCCAGCAGTCCAGTTGGGAGCTCCTATAATTCACCCCTCCACTTT
CDR3aa: CASSPVGSSYNSPLHF
j_gene: TRBJ1-6
abundance: .
d_gene: .
v_gene: TRBV27

CDR3nt: TGCAGCGTTGGAGCTAGGCCCGGGGAGACCCAGTACTTC
CDR3aa: CSVGARPGETQYF
j_gene: TRBJ2-5
abundance: once
d_gene: .
v_gene: TRBV29-1

CDR3nt: TGTGCCAGCAGCCCCGGGGGAGGCTCTGGAAACACCATATATTTT
CDR3aa: CASSPGGGSGNTIYF
j_gene: TRBJ1-3
abundance: .
d_gene: .
v_gene: TRBV5-4

CDR3nt: TGTGCCACCAGGGGCCCGGGACTAGGCACAGATACGCAGTATTTT
CDR3aa: CATRGPGLGTDTQYF
j_gene: TRBJ2-3
abundance: .
d_gene: TRBD2
v_gene: TRBV24-1

CDR3nt: TGCAGCGTTACCCTAGACCGGGACAGGGCTAACTATGGCTACACCTTC
CDR3aa: CSVTLDRDRANYGYTF
j_gene: TRBJ1-2
abundance: .
d_gene: TRBD1
v_gene: TRBV29-1

CDR3nt: TGTGCCAGCAGCTTAGTCAGGGAAACGTACTTC
CDR3aa: CASSLVRETYF
j_gene: TRBJ2-7
abundance: .
d_gene: .
v_gene: TRBV7-9

CDR3nt: TGTGCCAGCTCACCACCGGGACAGGGGGCGAGAATTTATCAGCCCCAGCATTTT
CDR3aa: CASSPPGQGARIYQPQHF
j_gene: TRBJ1-5
abundance: .
d_gene: TRBD1
v_gene: TRBV18

CDR3nt: TGTGCCACCAGCAGAGGACAGGGAGAATATCAGCCCCAGCATTTT
CDR3aa: CATSRGQGEYQPQHF
j_gene: TRBJ1-5
abundance: once
d_gene: TRBD1
v_gene: TRBV15

CDR3nt: TGTGCCAGCAGTGCTTTACAGGGGGTTGAAAAACTGTTTTTT
CDR3aa: CASSALQGVEKLFF
j_gene: TRBJ1-4
abundance: .
d_gene: TRBD1
v_gene: TRBV27

CDR3nt: TGTGCCAGCAGTCGACAGGGAAGCCCTAACTATGGCTACACCTTC
CDR3aa: CASSRQGSPNYGYTF
j_gene: TRBJ1-2
abundance: .
d_gene: TRBD1
v_gene: TRBV3-1/TRBV3-2

CDR3nt: TGTGCCAGCAGTCCGACAGGGAGAGGCGAGACCCAGTACTTC
CDR3aa: CASSPTGRGETQYF
j_gene: TRBJ2-5
abundance: .
d_gene: TRBD1
v_gene: TRBV7-9

CDR3nt: TGTGCCAGCAGCTTAGAATACGACAGGGGAACTTTCTTT
CDR3aa: CASSLEYDRGTFF
j_gene: TRBJ1-1
abundance: .
d_gene: TRBD1
v_gene: TRBV5-4

CDR3nt: TGTGCCAGCAGTTACTCCTGGGGACAGGGGGTCTACGAGCAGTACTTC
CDR3aa: CASSYSWGQGVYEQYF
j_gene: TRBJ2-7
abundance: .
d_gene: TRBD1
v_gene: TRBV6-5